This TCR delta chain emerged from a study of Vδ1+ human thymocytes (dated by TCRdb to the late 2010s). Concerning the study at large: As a data resource, the study described the mRNA-level TRG and TRD CDR3 repertoires of highly purified Vdelta1+ thymocytes obtained from young children. Earlier work had validated the multiplex-based CDR3 amplicon strategy against 5'RACE-based methods for generating CDR3 amplicons.

RNA was isolated using the RNeasy mini kit, and reverse transcription was performed with Superscript III. Multiplex PCR was used to generate CDR3 amplicons, with pooled V-gene forward primers and a constant-region reverse primer carrying Illumina adaptor overhangs. After gel purification, the amplicons were indexed with Nextera index primers during seven to nine additional PCR cycles and then purified using AMPure XP beads. Libraries were sequenced on an Illumina MiSeq with paired-end 250 bp reads, dual indexing and around 19% PhiX spike-in. As for how the authors treated the data: Reads were quality checked with FastQC, and TRG read pairs were merged with ea-utils fastq-join. Sequences were annotated with IMGT/HighV-QUEST, keeping only productive sequences with unambiguous V-gene assignment; clonotypes were defined by identical CDR3 sequence. Downstream analysis used VDJtools 1.1.1, tcR 2.2.3, Treemap and vegan Shannon diversity in R 3.4.4. TCRdb reran clone calling on the public reads with CATT; rows sharing one DNA sequence were then combined. These V and J calls derive from TCRdb rather than the authors' analysis. This sample is represented by over 65,000 delta-chain clones; approximately 37% of them were singletons. Around 0.3% of the sample rests with the top ten.

Thymic samples were depleted of alphabeta T cells, then CD3+ TCRVdelta1+ TCRVdelta2- thymocytes were FACS-sorted. Sorted Vdelta1+ thymocyte purity ranged from 98% to 99.6%. Thymic specimens were obtained from roughly eight paediatric patients, aged from about 5 days to 16 months, who were undergoing corrective cardiac surgery. The thymic tissue was dispersed, and mononuclear cells were isolated using a Histopaque-1077 density gradient. The staining antibodies were anti-TCRVdelta1 clone TS8.2, anti-TCRVdelta2 clone B6, anti-CD3 clone HIT3a and anti-TCRalphabeta clone IP26. The germline V gene encodes CDR1 TSWWSYY and CDR2 QGS. Clipping removes 3 bases from V and 0 bases from J, with 24 as the unmatched junction base count. The CDR3 runs 22 amino acids, cysteine and phenylalanine included. The only DNA kept is the CDR3, 66 bases in frame from the first base. Concerning this clone itself: Its antigen has not been determined. Qualities for individual bases were not recorded, and no much larger clone is one base off.

Beyond this particular receptor, the publication reports: Many TRG clonotypes were shared between donors (up to roughly 6.9x10^3), whereas TRD repertoires were essentially private (max about 120 shared). The thymic TRG and TRD repertoires appeared highly polyclonal, with Gaussian CDR3 length distributions, in contrast to the oligoclonal repertoires of peripheral blood. Because no clustering by age or sex was observed, donors were not stratified by these variables in the analyses. Although sort purity was high, approximately 20% of thymic TRD sequences were Vdelta2 (with a few Vdelta3), in contrast to the peripheral blood Vdelta1+ controls. Because unexpected Vdelta2 sequences could lead to misinterpretation of bulk repertoire data, the authors recommended using highly purified populations and validating at the single-cell level.

The source is a boy younger than two who had congenital heart surgery. Sequences were obtained from Vdelta1+ gamma-delta thymocytes from the thymus. The sample's cell subset or site label, decoded: FACS-sorted CD3+ TCRalphabeta- TCRVdelta1+ TCRVdelta2- thymocytes. This sequence uses TRDV1 and TRDJ1, with 8 middle bases fitting TRDD3. The bases read TGTGCTCTTGGGGACTATATCCTCCTAGACGGGATACGTACGAAGAACACCGATAAACTCATCTTT. Its product reads: CALGDYILLDGIRTKNTDKLIF.